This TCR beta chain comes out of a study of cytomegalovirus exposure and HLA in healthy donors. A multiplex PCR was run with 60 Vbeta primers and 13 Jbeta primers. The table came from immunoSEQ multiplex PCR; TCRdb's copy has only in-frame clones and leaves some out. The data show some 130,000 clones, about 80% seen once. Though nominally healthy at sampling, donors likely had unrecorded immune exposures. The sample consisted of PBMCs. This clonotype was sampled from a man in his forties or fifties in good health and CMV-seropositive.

CDR3 loop: CASSLEGRGRGYEQYF. For the CDR3, the DNA is TGTGCCAGCAGCTTGGAAGGGCGGGGGCGGGGATACGAGCAGTACTTC. The chain links TRBV5-8 to TRBJ2-7, with D perhaps TRBD2 (7 bases). This CDR3 is 16 amino acids long. Germline loops: CDR1 SGHTS, CDR2 YDEGEE. V was cut by 0 bases and J by 4 bases, with 17 bases left in between.